These T cell receptor beta chains were read from a single sample in a study of blood T cell repertoires in COVID-19. The method was immunoSEQ multiplex PCR; TCRdb's version includes in-frame clones alone and lacks a portion of them. The sample consists of 70,000 to 95,000 clones, 89% of them appearing once. Source material: peripheral blood. Every receptor here comes from a man in his fifties or sixties with COVID-19, enrolled during active disease. Both conserved end residues are part of each CDR3. Fields, in order: D gene, clone size, V gene, J gene, CDR3 protein, CDR3 DNA. D genes are given only for firm matches. Clone sizes are given selectively: once, few, many, or a class where the clone is expanded.

D gene: -
clone size: few
V gene: TRBV5-1
J gene: TRBJ1-6
CDR3 protein: CASSLDPGFASPLHF
CDR3 DNA: TGCGCCAGCAGCTTGGACCCAGGGTTTGCTTCACCCCTCCACTTT

D gene: TRBD2
clone size: -
V gene: TRBV15
J gene: TRBJ2-1
CDR3 protein: CATSRVGTSGGDEQFF
CDR3 DNA: TGTGCCACCAGCAGAGTGGGGACTAGCGGGGGGGATGAGCAGTTCTTC

D gene: TRBD1
clone size: -
V gene: TRBV9
J gene: TRBJ2-7
CDR3 protein: CASSPRDRLIPSYEQYF
CDR3 DNA: TGTGCCAGCAGCCCCCGGGACAGGCTAATTCCCTCCTACGAGCAGTACTTC

D gene: TRBD1
clone size: -
V gene: TRBV3-1/TRBV3-2
J gene: TRBJ2-6
CDR3 protein: CASSPRGQFFPGANVLTF
CDR3 DNA: TGTGCCAGCAGCCCAAGGGGGCAGTTTTTCCCTGGGGCCAACGTCCTGACTTTC

D gene: -
clone size: -
V gene: TRBV5-1
J gene: TRBJ1-6
CDR3 protein: CASSLDLNRLSSPLHF
CDR3 DNA: TGCGCCAGCAGCTTGGATTTGAACAGATTAAGTTCACCCCTCCACTTT

D gene: TRBD2
clone size: -
V gene: TRBV6-5
J gene: TRBJ2-1
CDR3 protein: CASSYSGSRYNEQFF
CDR3 DNA: TGTGCCAGCAGTTATAGCGGGAGCCGATACAATGAGCAGTTCTTC

D gene: TRBD1
clone size: -
V gene: TRBV5-4
J gene: TRBJ1-2
CDR3 protein: CASSLATGTVRYGYTF
CDR3 DNA: TGTGCCAGCAGCTTAGCCACCGGGACAGTCCGATATGGCTACACCTTC

D gene: -
clone size: -
V gene: TRBV14
J gene: TRBJ1-2
CDR3 protein: CASSREFYGYTF
CDR3 DNA: TGTGCCAGCAGCCGGGAGTTTTATGGCTACACCTTC

D gene: TRBD1
clone size: -
V gene: TRBV25-1
J gene: TRBJ2-3
CDR3 protein: CASSEWGQGAFTDTQYF
CDR3 DNA: TGTGCCAGCAGTGAATGGGGACAGGGGGCCTTCACAGATACGCAGTATTTT

D gene: TRBD1
clone size: once
V gene: TRBV12-3/TRBV12-4
J gene: TRBJ1-4
CDR3 protein: CASSAGTGALFF
CDR3 DNA: TGTGCCAGCAGTGCGGGGACAGGCGCACTGTTTTTT

D gene: -
clone size: -
V gene: TRBV24-1
J gene: TRBJ2-1
CDR3 protein: CATSDMDTAGKNEQFF
CDR3 DNA: TGTGCCACCAGTGATATGGACACCGCAGGTAAAAATGAGCAGTTCTTC

D gene: -
clone size: -
V gene: TRBV5-1
J gene: TRBJ2-7
CDR3 protein: CASSLFPDYEQYF
CDR3 DNA: TGCGCCAGCAGCTTGTTCCCAGATTACGAGCAGTACTTC

D gene: -
clone size: -
V gene: TRBV19
J gene: TRBJ1-1
CDR3 protein: CASRPPQGYTEAFF
CDR3 DNA: TGTGCCAGTAGACCCCCTCAGGGATACACTGAAGCTTTCTTT

D gene: TRBD2
clone size: -
V gene: TRBV6-4
J gene: TRBJ2-3
CDR3 protein: CASSDWGTSGTSTDTQYF
CDR3 DNA: TGTGCCAGCAGTGACTGGGGGACTAGCGGGACCAGCACAGATACGCAGTATTTT

D gene: TRBD1
clone size: -
V gene: TRBV5-1
J gene: TRBJ2-7
CDR3 protein: CASSWGDRASYEQYF
CDR3 DNA: TGCGCCAGCAGCTGGGGGGACAGGGCATCCTACGAGCAGTACTTC

D gene: TRBD2
clone size: -
V gene: TRBV28
J gene: TRBJ2-2
CDR3 protein: CASRPPGLAAGELFF
CDR3 DNA: TGTGCCAGCAGACCCCCGGGACTAGCAGCCGGGGAGCTGTTTTTT